The 14 T cell receptor beta chains below were found in one sample sequenced in a study of cytomegalovirus exposure and HLA in healthy donors (dated by TCRdb to 2017 to 2019). The library was generated by the immunoSEQ multiplex PCR assay. For the multiplex PCR, a mixture combining 60 forward primers for TCR Vbeta segments and 13 reverse primers for TCR Jbeta segments was used. The table was pulled from immuneACCESS by TCRdb, which kept in-frame rearrangements only. Such tables lose some clones; where checked, under half of the loss comes from unresolved V genes, and the rest has no known cause. The sample profile shows roughly 130,000 clones; around 79% of them were found once. The ten top clones hold 2% to 2.5% of the sample. The sample taken for sequencing was PBMCs. The receptors come from a woman in her 40s in good health and CMV-seropositive.

The chain's CDR3 is CASSQFEQGGGSNTGELFF. The CDR3 region has the DNA TGTGCCAGCAGCCAATTTGAGCAGGGGGGCGGATCGAACACCGGGGAGCTGTTTTTT. The chain couples TRBV4-2 to TRBJ2-2; maybe TRBD1 (7 bases). Per germline, CDR1 LGHNA and CDR2 YNFKEQ. The CDR3 sequence is 19 residues long. Trimming pared 2 bases from V and 0 bases from J, leaving 19 bases between.

The CDR3 DNA follows: TGTGCCTGGAAGGGGGGGTTGAACACTGAAGCTTTCTTT. Amino acids: CAWKGGLNTEAFF. The chain links TRBV30 to TRBJ1-1; weak D call: TRBD1 (6 bases). V was clipped by 4 bases and J by 0 bases, with 9 bases between them. Germline V gives CDR1 GTSNPN, CDR2 SVGIG (reference sequence). The CDR3 spans 13 residues.

This rearrangement joins TRBV7-2 to TRBJ1-4, with 8 bases identical to TRBD1. The CDR3 extends over 14 amino acids. With 6 bases clipped from V and 5 bases from J, the junction kept 5 bases outside the gene matches. Germline assignment: CDR1 SGHTA and CDR2 FQGNSA. The CDR3 protein is CASRGGTGNEKLFF. CDR3 DNA sequence: TGTGCCAGCAGGGGGGGGACAGGCAATGAAAAACTGTTTTTT.

This sequence joins TRBV28 and TRBJ1-5; tentative D call: TRBD1 (6 bases). CDR1 MDHEN and CDR2 SYDVKM come from the germline V gene. CDR3 length equals 14 residues. Between the trimmed V and J ends, which lost 5 bases and 1 base, there was a span of 9 bases. CDR3 in amino acids: CASSAQGSNQPQHF. The CDR3 coding sequence is TGTGCCAGCAGTGCCCAGGGGAGCAATCAGCCCCAGCATTTT.

V and J are TRBV19 and TRBJ1-5; TRBD1 agrees at 8 bases. The CDR3 loop spans 15 amino acids. V was pared by 6 bases and J by 0 bases, with 4 bases of the junction left unmatched. Germline CDR1 and CDR2: LNHDA and SQIVND (reference sequence). The CDR3: CASRGQDYSNQPQHF. The CDR3 DNA reads TGTGCCAGTAGGGGACAGGACTATAGCAATCAGCCCCAGCATTTT. The variable domain in full, with the rest retrieved from reference TRBV19 and TRBJ1-5, is DGGITQSPKYLFRKEGQNVTLSCEQNLNHDAMYWYRQDPGQGLRLIYYSQIVNDFQKGDIAEGYSVSREKKESFPLTVTSAQKNPTAFYLCASRGQDYSNQPQHFGDGTRLSIL.

This rearrangement joins TRBV5-1 to TRBJ2-7; TRBD2 matches at 11 bases. Trimming took 4 bases from V and 7 from J; bases not matched to a gene: 10. The CDR3 totals 15 residues. In germline, CDR1 is SGHRS, CDR2 YFSETQ. CDR3 in amino acids: CASSPTSGSVGEQYF. CDR3 DNA: TGCGCCAGCAGCCCCACTAGCGGGAGTGTCGGGGAGCAGTACTTC.

The rearrangement joins TRBV19 to TRBJ1-5; D not resolved. The ends were cut back, 2 bases at V and 6 bases at J, with 11 bases in the middle. CDR3 length: 14 amino acids. CDR1 is LNHDA, CDR2 SQIVND, per germline (reference sequence). This CDR3 is CASSIFRVGQPQHF. CDR3 in DNA: TGTGCCAGTAGTATATTCCGGGTTGGTCAGCCCCAGCATTTT.

The chain has TRBV27 and TRBJ2-7, with D hard to call. This CDR3 is built from 15 residues. Germline V gene data show CDR1 as MNHEY and CDR2 as SMNVEV (reference sequence). V was trimmed by 1 base and J by 0 bases, leaving 10 bases between them. DNA for the CDR3: TGTGCCAGCAGTTTATGGGCCGGAAGCTCCTACGAGCAGTACTTC. This codes for CASSLWAGSSYEQYF.

V and J are TRBV5-4 and TRBJ1-1; D gene ambiguous. This CDR3 has 12 amino acids. Germline CDR1 SGHNT, CDR2 YYREEE (reference sequence). Trimming removed 3 bases at V and 2 bases at J, with 5 bases between. CDR3 nucleotides: TGTGCCAGCAGCTCCGTAAACACTGAAGCTTTCTTT. It is translated as CASSSVNTEAFF.

This sequence joins TRBV28 and TRBJ1-1, with D hard to call. This CDR3 is 11 amino acids long. Germline values: CDR1 MDHEN, CDR2 SYDVKM. The V end was cut by 6 bases, the J end by 8 bases, with 10 bases between. The CDR3 nucleotides are TGTGCCAGCAGGGGCTGGGCCGAAGCTTTCTTT. This codes for CASRGWAEAFF.

This chain connects TRBV29-1 to TRBJ1-2, with D hard to call. The CDR3 extends over 11 amino acids. With 3 bases removed from V and 7 bases from J, the gap between germline ends came to 9 bases. CDR1 is SQVTM, CDR2 ANQGSEA, per germline. The CDR3 here is CSVDINPGYTF. As DNA, the CDR3 is TGCAGCGTTGATATAAATCCTGGCTACACCTTC.

The genes are TRBV29-1 and TRBJ2-1; D gene uncertain. Trimming shortened V by 7 bases and J by 10 bases, and 17 bases separated the two germline ends. The germline V gene encodes CDR1 SQVTM and CDR2 ANQGSEA. The CDR3 runs 12 residues. CDR3 bases: TGCAGCGGAGGATCTGATGTGAGGGAGCAGTTCTTC. This gives the protein CSGGSDVREQFF.

The J gene is TRBJ1-2, the V gene TRBV2; no definite D call. This CDR3 spans 14 amino acids. V dropped 6 bases and J dropped 0 bases, with 11 bases sitting between them. Germline V gives CDR1 SNHLY, CDR2 FYNNEI. The CDR3 is CASREVRTNYGYTF. The CDR3 DNA follows: TGTGCCAGCAGGGAGGTACGGACTAACTATGGCTACACCTTC.

This clone has just one count. The chain carries TRBV11-1 and TRBJ1-1, with D tentatively TRBD1 (6 bases). CDR1 and CDR2 (germline): SGHAT, FQDESV (reference sequence). This CDR3 spans 17 amino acids. Trimming left V 6 bases short and J 2 bases short, with 22 bases between. CDR3 coding DNA: TGTGCCAGCAGGGCTACTGGGTTTAGGACAGCTAACACTGAAGCTTTCTTT. Its translation: CASRATGFRTANTEAFF.